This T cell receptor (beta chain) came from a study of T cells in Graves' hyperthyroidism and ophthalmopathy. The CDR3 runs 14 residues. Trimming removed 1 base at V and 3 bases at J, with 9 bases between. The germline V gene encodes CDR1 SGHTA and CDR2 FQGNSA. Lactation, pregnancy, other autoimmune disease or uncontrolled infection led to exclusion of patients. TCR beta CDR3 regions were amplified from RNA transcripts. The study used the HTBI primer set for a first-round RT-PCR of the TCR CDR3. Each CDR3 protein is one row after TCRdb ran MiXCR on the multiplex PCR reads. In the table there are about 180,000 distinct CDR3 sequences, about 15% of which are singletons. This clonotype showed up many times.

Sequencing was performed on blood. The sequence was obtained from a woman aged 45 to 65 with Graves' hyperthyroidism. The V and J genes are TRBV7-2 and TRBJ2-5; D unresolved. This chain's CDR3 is CASSLGGLKETQYF. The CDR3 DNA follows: TGTGCCAGCAGCTTAGGAGGCCTGAAAGAGACCCAGTACTTC.